Below, 13 T cell receptor beta chains from the same sample are listed, as sequenced in a study of CD8 T cell repertoires and HIV-1 epitope variants (dated by TCRdb to the early 2020s). Receptors were amplified or captured by the immunoSEQ multiplex PCR assay. Held by TCRdb, this immuneACCESS table contains in-frame sequences only and omits some clones. Under half of the omission traces to an unresolved V gene where checked; the cause of the rest is unknown. This sample is represented by about 4,600 clones; approximately 61% of them were singletons. Of the sample, more than 40% is held by the ten largest clones. Their antigen targets remain unknown. Sequencing was carried out using cultured CD8+ T cells derived from PBMCs. These receptors came from a male donor with HIV.

This clone was seen a handful of times. The chain carries TRBV2 and TRBJ2-7; TRBD2 matches at 7 bases. The CDR3 has 14 residues. Germline V gene sequence: CDR1 SNHLY, CDR2 FYNNEI. The V segment lost 8 bases and the J segment 7 bases; nucleotides outside the gene matches: 14. The CDR3 region has the DNA TGTGCCAGCCAGCACGGAGCGGGGCTTGGGGAGCAGTACTTC. It yields the protein CASQHGAGLGEQYF. Complete variable domain (other parts from reference TRBV2 and TRBJ2-7): EPEVTQTPSHQVTQMGQEVILRCVPISNHLYFYWYRQILGQKVEFLVSFYNNEISEKSEIFDDQFSVERPDGSNFTLKIRSTKLEDSAMYFCASQHGAGLGEQYFGPGTRLTVT.

The chain carries TRBV9 and TRBJ2-5, with D possibly being TRBD2 (6 bases). V was cut by 4 bases and J by 2 bases, with 12 bases left in between. There are 14 residues in the CDR3. The germline V gene encodes CDR1 SGDLS and CDR2 YYNGEE. As DNA, the CDR3 is TGTGCCAGCAGCCCCCGGGGGATTCAAGAGACCCAGTACTTC. This encodes CASSPRGIQETQYF.

J is TRBJ2-3 and V is TRBV4-1; D uncertain. Trimming stripped 0 bases from V and 6 bases from J, with 16 bases between. This CDR3 is 16 amino acids long. Germline-derived CDR1 and CDR2 are MGHRA and YSYEKL. The CDR3: CASSQDRPSRADTQYF. The CDR3 region has the DNA TGCGCCAGCAGCCAAGACCGGCCCAGTAGGGCGGATACGCAGTATTTT.

This clone was seen more than once but under ten times. This rearrangement joins TRBV4-2 to TRBJ1-2; the D is unclear. Germline V gene lookup returns CDR1 LGHNA and CDR2 YNFKEQ. Trimming pared 0 bases from V and 2 bases from J, leaving 16 bases between. There are 17 residues in the CDR3. CDR3 bases: TGTGCCAGCAGCCAAGAGGCAGGCATGACCCCAAACTATGGCTACACCTTC. Amino acids: CASSQEAGMTPNYGYTF.

This clone occurred a few times. V is TRBV28 and J is TRBJ1-5, with D possibly matching TRBD1 (6 bases). This CDR3 is built from 15 residues. Germline CDR1 reads MDHEN; CDR2 reads SYDVKM. The ends were cut back, 5 bases at V and 1 base at J, with 12 bases in the middle. CDR3 DNA sequence: TGTGCCAGCAGTACGTTAGGGGGAAGCAATCAGCCCCAGCATTTT. Amino acids: CASSTLGGSNQPQHF. The whole variable domain, remainder taken from reference TRBV28 and TRBJ1-5, is DVKVTQSSRYLVKRTGEKVFLECVQDMDHENMFWYRQDPGLGLRLIYFSYDVKMKEKGDIPEGYSVSREKKERFSLILESASTNQTSMYLCASSTLGGSNQPQHFGDGTRLSIL.

This clone was seen just once. The J gene is TRBJ2-7, the V gene TRBV27; 8 bases are a match to TRBD1. The CDR3 runs to 14 residues. J was trimmed by 5 bases and V by 0 bases; bases with no gene match: 3. Germline V gene lookup returns CDR1 MNHEY and CDR2 SMNVEV (reference sequence). The CDR3 DNA reads TGTGCCAGCAGTTTATCAGGGACAGGCCACGAGCAGTACTTC. Encoded protein: CASSLSGTGHEQYF.

This sequence joins TRBV13 and TRBJ1-2, with D possibly matching TRBD1 (6 bases). Trimming removed 1 base from V and 1 base from J, with 16 bases in between. The V gene's germline CDR1 is PRHDT and CDR2 FYEKMQ (reference sequence). The CDR3 sequence is 17 residues long. CDR3 in DNA: TGTGCCAGCAGCTTAGCGATGGCAGGGGATAATAACTATGGCTACACCTTC. It specifies CASSLAMAGDNNYGYTF.

The rearrangement uses TRBV27 and TRBJ2-7; 11 bases agree with TRBD2. The germline V gene has CDR1 MNHEY and CDR2 SMNVEV (reference sequence). V lost 3 bases to trimming and J lost 5 bases; unmatched junction nucleotides: 9. CDR3 size: 16 residues. DNA for the CDR3: TGTGCCAGCAGTTTTAGCCTAGCGGGGGGCCAGGACGAGCAGTACTTC. Translating gives CASSFSLAGGQDEQYF.

The chain employs TRBV6-1 and TRBJ2-7; tentatively, D is TRBD1 (6 bases). Looked up from germline, CDR1 is MNHNS and CDR2 is SASEGT. Trimming pared 4 bases from V and 2 bases from J, leaving 9 bases between. The CDR3 loop spans 13 amino acids. The CDR3 reads CASSARGTYEQYF. The CDR3 nucleotides are TGTGCCAGCAGTGCAAGGGGGACCTACGAGCAGTACTTC.

The V gene is TRBV5-1, the J gene TRBJ2-1; 7 bases are a match to TRBD1. CDR1 is SGHRS, CDR2 YFSETQ, per germline. The CDR3 runs 14 residues. V dropped 3 bases and J dropped 5; count of bases not matched to a gene: 5. The CDR3 sequence: CASSSGTANNEQFF. The CDR3 nucleotides read TGCGCCAGCAGCTCCGGGACAGCAAACAATGAGCAGTTCTTC.

This sequence joins TRBV28 and TRBJ1-1, with unresolved D. The length of the CDR3 is 15 residues. With 7 bases removed from V and 3 bases from J, the gap between germline ends came to 18 bases. Looked up from germline, CDR1 is MDHEN and CDR2 is SYDVKM. As DNA, the CDR3 is TGTGCCAGCACACTCGCGGCGAGTTCGGACACTGAAGCTTTCTTT. It codes for CASTLAASSDTEAFF. The whole variable domain, filled in from reference TRBV28 and TRBJ1-1, reads DVKVTQSSRYLVKRTGEKVFLECVQDMDHENMFWYRQDPGLGLRLIYFSYDVKMKEKGDIPEGYSVSREKKERFSLILESASTNQTSMYLCASTLAASSDTEAFFGQGTRLTVV.

The V call is TRBV6-6, the J call TRBJ1-2, with D possibly TRBD1 on 6 matching bases. CDR3 size: 14 residues. V was pared by 6 bases and J by 2 bases, with 13 bases between. The germline V gene has CDR1 MNHNY and CDR2 SVGAGI (reference sequence). CDR3 amino acids: CASSPGQQNYGYTF. Written as DNA, the CDR3 is TGTGCCAGCAGCCCCGGACAGCAGAACTATGGCTACACCTTC.

The chain is built from TRBV5-1 and TRBJ2-3; 7 bases align to TRBD2. The V and J ends lost 0 bases and 4 bases, in that order; junction bases with no gene match: 2. This CDR3 comprises 14 residues. The germline V gene has CDR1 SGHRS and CDR2 YFSETQ. DNA of the CDR3: TGCGCCAGCAGCTTGGGTGGGAGGGCAGATACGCAGTATTTT. This translates into CASSLGGRADTQYF.